One and the same sample provided the 22 T cell receptor beta chains below, sequenced in a study of blood T cell repertoires in COVID-19. TCRdb's table, derived via immunoSEQ multiplex PCR, lists solely in-frame clones and lacks some. The sample gives tens of thousands of clones, approximately 73% of which show up once; under 15% is in the top ten. Sequenced: peripheral blood. The receptors were gathered from a man between 60 and 70 years old with COVID-19, enrolled during active disease.

The chain has TRBV2 and TRBJ2-5; the D is unclear. CDR3 length equals 15 residues. Between the trimmed V and J ends, which lost 5 bases and 5 bases, there was a span of 18 bases. Germline-derived CDR1 and CDR2 are SNHLY and FYNNEI. The CDR3 sequence: CASSLRFEARETQYF. The DNA for the CDR3 is TGTGCCAGCAGTTTGAGGTTCGAAGCGCGGGAGACCCAGTACTTC.

CDR3 bases: TGTGCCAGCAGCTCGCCAGACGGGTTCCCCGAGCAGTACTTC. Translating it yields CASSSPDGFPEQYF. The chain is built from TRBV7-9 and TRBJ2-7, with unresolved D. This CDR3 has 14 residues. Germline V gives CDR1 SEHNR, CDR2 FQNEAQ (reference sequence). V lost 4 bases to trimming and J lost 6 bases, with 16 bases between them.

The rearrangement joins TRBV12-3 or TRBV12-4 to TRBJ1-4, with TRBD1 matching over 8 bases. The length of the CDR3 is 13 residues. V lost 1 base to trimming and J lost 10 bases; unmatched junction nucleotides: 2. CDR3 loop: CASSLEQGGKLFF. The DNA for the CDR3 is TGTGCCAGCAGTTTAGAACAGGGGGGAAAACTGTTTTTT.

The chain is built from TRBV9 and TRBJ2-3, with 8 bases that match TRBD2. V dropped 6 bases and J dropped 6; count of bases not matched to a gene: 9. The CDR3 covers 14 residues. The germline V gene has CDR1 SGDLS and CDR2 YYNGEE. The DNA of the CDR3 is TGTGCCAGCACCTCGGGAGGGCCACTGGATACGCAGTATTTT. It is translated as CASTSGGPLDTQYF.

The chain has TRBV9 and TRBJ2-3; TRBD1 matches 7 bases. Per the germline V gene, CDR1 is SGDLS and CDR2 is YYNGEE. Trimming took 4 bases from V and 3 from J; bases not matched to a gene: 8. CDR3 length: 15 amino acids. The CDR3 loop reads CASSYRQGLTDTQYF. CDR3 DNA: TGTGCCAGCAGCTACAGACAGGGATTAACAGATACGCAGTATTTT.

The gene calls are TRBV6-5 and TRBJ2-7; possibly TRBD1 for D (6 bases). This CDR3 spans 14 amino acids. The germline V gene has CDR1 MNHEY and CDR2 SVGAGI. Trimming pared 2 bases from V and 5 bases from J, leaving 13 bases between. Here the CDR3 reads CASSYVGAFNEQYF. The CDR3 bases are TGTGCCAGCAGTTACGTGGGGGCGTTCAACGAGCAGTACTTC.

V gene TRBV5-4 combines with J gene TRBJ2-7; TRBD2 might be the D (5 bases). The V and J ends lost 4 bases and 1 base respectively, with 15 bases between them. Germline V CDR1 and CDR2: SGHNT, YYREEE (reference sequence). The CDR3 is made up of 15 amino acids. The CDR3 nucleotides are TGTGCCAGCAGCCTTTCACGGGGTCGGTCCTACGAGCAGTACTTC. It translates to CASSLSRGRSYEQYF.

The V gene is TRBV29-1, the J gene TRBJ2-5, with 10 bases identical to TRBD1. This CDR3 is built from 14 residues. CDR1 is SQVTM and CDR2 is ANQGSEA in the germline V gene. V shed 4 bases and J 4 bases; nucleotides not matched to a gene: 6. CDR3 coding DNA: TGCAGCGTTGGGGGACAGGGGAGAGGAGAGACCCAGTACTTC. It is translated as CSVGGQGRGETQYF.

In nucleotides, the CDR3 is TGTGCCAGCAGCTTAATGGGGGGACAGGAAGCTTTCTTT. As protein: CASSLMGGQEAFF. The chain links TRBV9 to TRBJ1-1, with 7 positions matching TRBD1. CDR1 is SGDLS, CDR2 YYNGEE, per germline. The CDR3 totals 13 residues. Losses at the gene ends were 4 bases for V and 8 bases for J; bases not matched to a gene: 8.

The rearrangement joins TRBV27 to TRBJ2-3; tentatively, D is TRBD1 (6 bases). CDR1 MNHEY and CDR2 SMNVEV come from the germline V gene (reference sequence). The CDR3 contains 12 residues. Trimming stripped 6 bases from V and 9 bases from J, with 13 bases between. The CDR3 spells CASSTDSYTQYF. The CDR3 DNA follows: TGTGCCAGCAGCACGGACAGTTACACGCAGTATTTT.

The chain carries TRBV7-9 and TRBJ2-7, with 7 positions matching TRBD2. Germline trimming cut 5 bases from V and 3 bases from J; bases unmatched to any gene: 10. Looked up from germline, CDR1 is SEHNR and CDR2 is FQNEAQ (reference sequence). CDR3 length equals 15 residues. The CDR3 DNA follows: TGTGCCAGCAGCCTAGGGGCGGGAGCTATCTACGAGCAGTACTTC. Its protein product is CASSLGAGAIYEQYF.

CDR3 in DNA: TGTGCCAGCAGCGTTAACAGGGTCGACCCCACAGATACGCAGTATTTT. Amino acid sequence: CASSVNRVDPTDTQYF. V and J are TRBV9 and TRBJ2-3; weak D call: TRBD1 (6 bases). CDR3 length equals 16 residues. Germline CDR1 SGDLS, CDR2 YYNGEE. Trimming removed 2 bases from V and 2 bases from J, with 15 bases in between.

The chain uses TRBV5-1 and TRBJ1-6; TRBD1 matches 11 bases. V gave up 3 bases and J gave up 7 bases; unmatched junction bases: 3. Germline V gene sequence: CDR1 SGHRS, CDR2 YFSETQ. The CDR3 consists of 15 residues. The CDR3 spells CASSSGQGGNSPLHF. The CDR3 DNA reads as TGCGCCAGCAGCTCGGGACAGGGGGGGAATTCACCCCTCCACTTT.

This clone came up once. J is TRBJ1-1 and V is TRBV30; possibly TRBD1 for D (5 bases). The CDR3 sequence is 14 residues long. Germline assignment: CDR1 GTSNPN and CDR2 SVGIG (reference sequence). Between the trimmed V and J ends, which lost 3 bases and 1 base, there was a span of 12 bases. For the CDR3, the DNA is TGTGCCTGGAGAGGAGGGGCGCGGAACACTGAAGCTTTCTTT. Its protein is CAWRGGARNTEAFF.

The CDR3 sequence: CASSHNKMHTQYF. The CDR3 DNA reads TGTGCCAGCAGCCATAACAAGATGCATACGCAGTATTTT. J is TRBJ2-3 and V is TRBV3-1 (or the pseudogene TRBV3-2); D is unresolved. This CDR3 comprises 13 residues. Per germline, CDR1 LGHDT and CDR2 YNNKEL (reference sequence). The V and J ends lost 3 bases and 7 bases respectively, with 11 bases between them.

A few counts support this clone. The V and J genes are TRBV5-1 and TRBJ2-3, with 9 bases lining up with TRBD2. Trimming at V came to 0 bases and at J to 2 bases, leaving 4 bases not matched to a gene. This CDR3 is 16 amino acids long. Germline V CDR1 and CDR2: SGHRS, YFSETQ. The DNA of the CDR3 is TGCGCCAGCAGCTTGGAGGGACTAGCATCCACAGATACGCAGTATTTT. Residues: CASSLEGLASTDTQYF.

The gene calls are TRBV5-4 and TRBJ2-5; 14 bases match TRBD2. The CDR3 has 16 residues. In germline, CDR1 is SGHNT, CDR2 YYREEE (reference sequence). The junction had 1 base not matched to a gene; V was cut back by 0 bases and J by 3 bases. The CDR3 nucleotides read TGTGCCAGCAGCTTGGGGACTAGCGGGAGGAAAGAGACCCAGTACTTC. It translates to CASSLGTSGRKETQYF. Full variable domain (rest looked up from reference TRBV5-4 and TRBJ2-5): ETGVTQSPTHLIKTRGQQVTLRCSSQSGHNTVSWYQQALGQGPQFIFQYYREEENGRGNFPPRFSGLQFPNYSSELNVNALELDDSALYLCASSLGTSGRKETQYFGPGTRLLVL.

The V and J genes are TRBV6-5 and TRBJ2-3; a weak D match, TRBD1 (5 bases). Germline lookup yields CDR1 MNHEY and CDR2 SVGAGI. The V end was cut by 2 bases, the J end by 4 bases, with 16 bases between. CDR3 length equals 16 residues. The CDR3 sequence: CASSYGAAQKADTQYF. CDR3 DNA sequence: TGTGCCAGCAGTTACGGGGCAGCCCAAAAGGCAGATACGCAGTATTTT.

V and J are TRBV9 and TRBJ2-5; TRBD1 agrees at 8 bases. This CDR3 contains 15 residues. V lost 2 bases to trimming and J lost 3 bases; unmatched junction nucleotides: 6. CDR1 is SGDLS and CDR2 is YYNGEE in the germline V gene. The CDR3 region is CASSVAGTGKETQYF. In DNA, the CDR3 is TGTGCCAGCAGCGTCGCCGGGACAGGTAAAGAGACCCAGTACTTC.

In this sample, this clone turned up once. The V call is TRBV29-1, the J call TRBJ2-2, with D uncertain. Trimming shortened V by 4 bases and J by 6 bases, and 3 bases separated the two germline ends. This CDR3 contains 10 residues. Germline CDR1 is SQVTM and CDR2 is ANQGSEA. The CDR3 loop is CSVGAGELFF. The CDR3 DNA reads TGCAGCGTTGGAGCCGGGGAGCTGTTTTTT.

This chain joins TRBV7-2 and TRBJ2-7; 11 nucleotides align to TRBD2. Germline trimming cut 1 base from V and 4 bases from J; bases unmatched to any gene: 9. Germline-derived CDR1 and CDR2 are SGHTA and FQGNSA. CDR3 length: 17 residues. The CDR3 spells CASSLGPGGLAVYEQYF. CDR3 sequence (DNA): TGTGCCAGCAGCTTAGGTCCGGGGGGACTAGCGGTATACGAGCAGTACTTC. The whole variable domain, filled in from reference TRBV7-2 and TRBJ2-7, reads GAGVSQSPSNKVTEKGKDVELRCDPISGHTALYWYRQSLGQGLEFLIYFQGNSAPDKSGLPSDRFSAERTGGSVSTLTIQRTQQEDSAVYLCASSLGPGGLAVYEQYFGPGTRLTVT.

The chain combines TRBV19 with TRBJ2-7, with 7 bases aligning to TRBD1. Unmatched junction bases numbered 6, after V lost 5 bases and J lost 5 bases. Germline V gives CDR1 LNHDA, CDR2 SQIVND (reference sequence). The CDR3 runs 13 residues. The CDR3 region has the DNA TGTGCCAGTAGTGTCCGACAGGGAGACGAGCAGTACTTC. Its translation: CASSVRQGDEQYF.